These 10 T cell receptor beta chains were sequenced from one sample in a study of blood T cell repertoires in COVID-19. The protocol was immunoSEQ multiplex PCR, while the TCRdb copy is restricted to in-frame clones and leaves out a portion. Of some 200,000 clones listed, about 83% were seen once; the top ten hold roughly 1.3%. The source material was peripheral blood. Every receptor here comes from a woman aged 25 to 39 with COVID-19, enrolled during active disease.

The rearrangement links TRBV10-3 to TRBJ2-3; D might be TRBD2 (6 bases). Germline V gene lookup returns CDR1 ENHRY and CDR2 SYGVKD. This CDR3 spans 13 amino acids. Trimming shortened V by 10 bases and J by 1 base, and 12 bases separated the two germline ends. CDR3 sequence: CATRDLGTDTQYF. The CDR3 DNA is TGTGCCACCAGGGACTTGGGCACAGATACGCAGTATTTT.

The rearrangement links TRBV28 to TRBJ2-7; perhaps TRBD2 as D (6 bases). The V end lost 6 bases, the J end lost 1 base, and 10 bases lay between the germline ends. Germline V gene data show CDR1 as MDHEN and CDR2 as SYDVKM. The CDR3 is 13 amino acids. In DNA, the CDR3 is TGTGCCAGCAGCCGGGGGTATTCCTACGAGCAGTACTTC. Its protein is CASSRGYSYEQYF.

The rearrangement uses TRBV4-3 and TRBJ1-1, with D perhaps TRBD1 (6 bases). With 3 bases removed from V and 6 bases from J, the gap between germline ends came to 17 bases. CDR1 is LGHNA, CDR2 YSLEER, per germline. The CDR3 length is 15 residues. This chain's CDR3 is CASSHLQGSRAEAFF. CDR3 nucleotide sequence: TGCGCCAGCAGCCACCTACAGGGATCACGCGCTGAAGCTTTCTTT.

CDR3 amino acids: CASSYKNRGLHEQYF. For the CDR3, the DNA is TGTGCCAGCAGTTATAAAAACAGGGGGCTCCACGAGCAGTACTTC. This chain uses TRBV6-2 or TRBV6-3 with TRBJ2-7, with 9 bases that match TRBD1. This CDR3 is built from 15 residues. CDR1 is MNHEY, CDR2 SVGEGT, per germline. After removal of 3 bases from V and 5 bases from J, the junction contained 8 bases not matched to a gene.

The chain combines TRBV7-2 with TRBJ1-1; D unresolved. Germline values: CDR1 SGHTA, CDR2 FQGNSA. This CDR3 has 15 amino acids. Trimming shortened V by 1 base and J by 1 base, and 10 bases separated the two germline ends. CDR3 sequence reads: CASSLVRAGNTEAFF. CDR3 nucleotide sequence: TGTGCCAGCAGCTTAGTAAGGGCGGGGAACACTGAAGCTTTCTTT.

The gene calls are TRBV28 and TRBJ1-3; no clear D. This CDR3 is built from 12 residues. The ends were cut back, 1 base at V and 4 bases at J, with 2 bases in the middle. Per the germline V gene, CDR1 is MDHEN and CDR2 is SYDVKM. CDR3 bases: TGTGCCAGCAGTTTATTAGGAAACACCATATATTTT. It translates to CASSLLGNTIYF.

The chain combines TRBV4-1 with TRBJ2-1; D not certain. Germline-derived CDR1 and CDR2 are MGHRA and YSYEKL. The CDR3 is made up of 17 amino acids. Trimming stripped 0 bases from V and 4 bases from J, with 16 bases between. CDR3 protein: CASSQDLKLARYNEQFF. DNA for the CDR3: TGCGCCAGCAGCCAAGATCTTAAGCTCGCCCGTTACAATGAGCAGTTCTTC.

This chain connects TRBV5-4 to TRBJ2-7; D may be TRBD1 (6 bases). CDR1 and CDR2 (germline): SGHNT, YYREEE (reference sequence). Trimming cost V 4 bases and J 3 bases, with 8 bases left between them. CDR3 length: 12 residues. The CDR3 region is CASSKTGYEQYF. Written as DNA, the CDR3 is TGTGCCAGCAGCAAGACAGGCTACGAGCAGTACTTC.

This clone is a singleton in its sample. This chain uses TRBV9 with TRBJ2-2, with D possibly matching TRBD2 (5 bases). The CDR3 runs 17 residues. V gave up 4 bases and J gave up 0 bases, with 16 bases separating them. Germline CDR1 is SGDLS and CDR2 is YYNGEE. This chain's CDR3 is CASSRFTRKANTGELFF. As DNA, the CDR3 is TGTGCCAGCAGCCGATTTACTAGAAAAGCGAACACCGGGGAGCTGTTTTTT.

The V gene is TRBV7-2, the J gene TRBJ1-6; D possibly corresponds to TRBD1 (5 bases). With 2 bases removed from V and 9 bases from J, the gap between germline ends came to 11 bases. This CDR3 comprises 14 residues. CDR1 SGHTA and CDR2 FQGNSA come from the germline V gene. The CDR3 DNA is TGTGCCAGCAGCTTAACACGGGGGACTTCACCCCTCCACTTT. It specifies CASSLTRGTSPLHF. The complete variable domain, with remaining parts taken from reference TRBV7-2 and TRBJ1-6, reads GAGVSQSPSNKVTEKGKDVELRCDPISGHTALYWYRQSLGQGLEFLIYFQGNSAPDKSGLPSDRFSAERTGGSVSTLTIQRTQQEDSAVYLCASSLTRGTSPLHFGNGTRLTVT.